The clone carrying this T cell receptor (beta chain) was detected only once. The sample belongs to a study of blood T cell dynamics during melanoma immunotherapy. This table comes from immunoSEQ multiplex PCR, and its TCRdb copy is limited to in-frame clones, with some not included. The table has about 8,600 clones, about 85% seen once; the top ten hold 0.8% to 1.2%. Germline loops: CDR1 SGHAT, CDR2 FQDESV (reference sequence). CDR3 length: 13 residues. V was clipped by 2 bases and J by 4 bases, with 9 bases between them. The time point was: week 3, after first cycle of checkpoint inhibitor. The sample was blood, taken from a patient treated with checkpoint blockade. The rearrangement joins TRBV11-1 to TRBJ2-7; D ambiguous. The sequence was collected from a human donor with melanoma. As DNA, the CDR3 is TGTGCCAGCAGCTTAACGAATAAGTACGAGCAGTACTTC. Translating it yields CASSLTNKYEQYF.